One and the same sample provided the 18 T cell receptor beta chains below, sequenced in a study of blood T cell repertoires in COVID-19. Measured with immunoSEQ multiplex PCR; TCRdb has only the in-frame clones, and not every one. The sample includes about 400,000 clones, around 86% of them seen just once. The specimen sequenced was peripheral blood. The origin of the receptors is a young woman with active or convalescent COVID-19.

This clone was observed a few times. The identical CDR3 is also encoded by other nucleotide sequences in the sample. The rearrangement joins TRBV3-1 (or the pseudogene TRBV3-2) to TRBJ1-6, with 9 bases aligning to TRBD1. Germline V gene lookup returns CDR1 LGHDT and CDR2 YNNKEL (reference sequence). CDR3 length equals 13 residues. Unmatched junction bases numbered 4, after V lost 3 bases and J lost 13 bases. CDR3 bases: TGTGCCAGCAGCCAGCGGGGACAGGGTCCCCTCCACTTT. The encoded protein is CASSQRGQGPLHF.

The sample holds one count of this clone. The chain carries TRBV27 and TRBJ2-7, with D hard to call. Germline loops: CDR1 MNHEY, CDR2 SMNVEV (reference sequence). There are 13 residues in the CDR3. V lost 0 bases and J lost 7, with 10 bases in between. CDR3 loop: CASSLSPSREQYF. DNA of the CDR3: TGTGCCAGCAGTTTATCGCCCTCGAGGGAGCAGTACTTC.

The gene calls are TRBV6-5 and TRBJ1-3, with 7 nucleotides matching TRBD1. The CDR3 is made up of 14 amino acids. V dropped 6 bases and J dropped 0; count of bases not matched to a gene: 2. Per germline, CDR1 MNHEY and CDR2 SVGAGI. The chain's CDR3 is CASSGTASGNTIYF. In DNA, the CDR3 is TGTGCCAGCAGCGGGACAGCCTCTGGAAACACCATATATTTT.

This chain joins TRBV6-1 and TRBJ2-3, with 9 bases aligning to TRBD2. The CDR3 has 15 residues. With V trimmed by 2 bases and J by 3 bases, 3 bases remained unmatched. CDR1 MNHNS and CDR2 SASEGT come from the germline V gene. CDR3 sequence reads: CASSELAGKTDTQYF. In DNA, the CDR3 is TGTGCCAGCAGTGAACTAGCGGGGAAAACAGATACGCAGTATTTT.

V usage is TRBV11-2 and J usage is TRBJ1-2; TRBD1 agrees at 9 bases. Germline trimming cut 4 bases from V and 6 bases from J; bases unmatched to any gene: 6. Germline CDR1 and CDR2: SGHAT and FQNNGV. The CDR3 sequence is 14 residues long. The CDR3 DNA follows: TGTGCCAGCAGCTCGCCGGACAGGGGAGATGGCTACACCTTC. Translation: CASSSPDRGDGYTF. Based on the CDR3 plus reference TRBV11-2 and TRBJ1-2, the full variable domain is EAGVAQSPRYKIIEKRQSVAFWCNPISGHATLYWYQQILGQGPKLLIQFQNNGVVDDSQLPKDRFSAERLKGVDSTLKIQPAKLEDSAVYLCASSSPDRGDGYTFGSGTRLTVV.

The V call is TRBV6-5, the J call TRBJ2-7; TRBD2 matches at 7 bases. The CDR3 totals 15 residues. The V and J ends lost 6 bases and 3 bases, in that order; junction bases with no gene match: 11. In germline, CDR1 is MNHEY, CDR2 SVGAGI. CDR3 in DNA: TGTGCCAGCAGCCCGGGAGGTCCCCCGGACTACGAGCAGTACTTC. Translating gives CASSPGGPPDYEQYF.

The chain couples TRBV30 to TRBJ1-1, with D possibly matching TRBD1 (6 bases). This CDR3 has 12 residues. Trimming took 0 bases from V and 7 from J, leaving 9 bases between them. Per germline, CDR1 GTSNPN and CDR2 SVGIG (reference sequence). The CDR3 reads CAWSVEGDEAFF. As DNA, the CDR3 is TGTGCCTGGAGTGTAGAGGGGGATGAAGCTTTCTTT.

This chain uses TRBV5-4 with TRBJ1-1; 10 nucleotides agree with TRBD1. This CDR3 spans 15 amino acids. The J segment lost 5 bases and the V segment lost 5 bases, leaving 9 bases of the junction unmatched. Germline V lookup: CDR1 SGHNT, CDR2 YYREEE (reference sequence). CDR3 nucleotide sequence: TGTGCCAGCAGAGACCCGGGACAGGGGAGGACTGAAGCTTTCTTT. Translated, it gives CASRDPGQGRTEAFF.

The genes are TRBV5-1 and TRBJ2-3; D not certain. V lost 5 bases and J 2 bases, leaving 9 bases between the germline ends. The CDR3 has 13 amino acids. Germline V gives CDR1 SGHRS, CDR2 YFSETQ. The CDR3 DNA sequence: TGCGCCAGCAGGAACACCCTCACAGATACGCAGTATTTT. Translating gives CASRNTLTDTQYF.

The V and J genes are TRBV18 and TRBJ2-1, with 14 bases aligning to TRBD2. From germline, CDR1 is KGHSH and CDR2 LQKENI. The CDR3 contains 17 residues. V shed 5 bases, J shed 9 bases, and the junction held 12 bases outside the gene matches. CDR3 region: CASSDPGLAGVSGEQFF. CDR3 bases: TGTGCCAGCTCAGATCCGGGACTAGCGGGAGTCAGTGGTGAGCAGTTCTTC.

This CDR3 reads CASSLDRRAFF. The CDR3 DNA sequence: TGTGCCAGCAGCTTAGATAGAAGAGCTTTCTTT. V gene TRBV7-9 combines with J gene TRBJ1-1; no firm D call. With 1 base removed from V and 10 bases from J, the gap between germline ends came to 7 bases. Germline V lookup: CDR1 SEHNR, CDR2 FQNEAQ (reference sequence). This CDR3 spans 11 amino acids. The full variable domain, its missing parts supplied by reference TRBV7-9 and TRBJ1-1, is DTGVSQNPRHKITKRGQNVTFRCDPISEHNRLYWYRQTLGQGPEFLTYFQNEAQLEKSRLLSDRFSAERPKGSFSTLEIQRTEQGDSAMYLCASSLDRRAFFGQGTRLTVV.

This chain joins TRBV23-1 and TRBJ1-3, with D uncertain. TRBV23-1 carries the ORF label, with uncertain function. V lost 3 bases to trimming and J lost 0 bases, with 12 bases between them. The CDR3 loop spans 16 amino acids. The CDR3 here is CASSQSRRISGNTIYF. CDR3 coding DNA: TGCGCCAGCAGTCAGTCTAGACGGATCTCTGGAAACACCATATATTTT.

The chain joins TRBV10-3 to TRBJ1-1, with a weak D call TRBD1 (6 bases). The CDR3 has 16 residues. Looked up from germline, CDR1 is ENHRY and CDR2 is SYGVKD. V gave up 6 bases and J gave up 1 base, with 18 bases separating them. CDR3 nucleotide sequence: TGTGCCATCAGCCAGTCCCTAATGACAGGGAACACTGAAGCTTTCTTT. It encodes CAISQSLMTGNTEAFF.

This clone was recorded a few times. The chain couples TRBV2 to TRBJ1-3, with unresolved D. V dropped 3 bases and J dropped 0 bases, with 9 bases sitting between them. In germline, CDR1 is SNHLY, CDR2 FYNNEI. The CDR3 extends over 15 amino acids. Here the CDR3 reads CASSEVPSSGNTIYF. The DNA for the CDR3 is TGTGCCAGCAGTGAGGTCCCCAGCTCTGGAAACACCATATATTTT.

The rearrangement joins TRBV5-1 to TRBJ1-2; D is perhaps TRBD1 (5 bases). Germline V gives CDR1 SGHRS, CDR2 YFSETQ. The CDR3 has 14 amino acids. The germline V and J ends were trimmed by 0 bases and 5 bases, with 11 bases remaining between them. The CDR3: CASSLGTGQYGYTF. Here the CDR3 DNA reads TGCGCCAGCAGCTTGGGTACCGGACAATATGGCTACACCTTC.

CDR3 sequence reads: CASSLPPSGRNTDTQYF. The CDR3 DNA follows: TGCGCCAGCAGTCTACCCCCCAGCGGGAGGAATACAGATACGCAGTATTTT. The rearrangement uses TRBV4-1 and TRBJ2-3, with 9 positions matching TRBD2. V gave up 6 bases and J gave up 3 bases; unmatched junction bases: 13. In germline, CDR1 is MGHRA, CDR2 YSYEKL. This CDR3 has 17 residues.

The V gene is TRBV3-1 (or the pseudogene TRBV3-2), the J gene TRBJ1-2, with D possibly being TRBD1 (5 bases). V lost 0 bases, J lost 7 bases, and 6 bases lay in between. The CDR3 is 12 residues long. Germline V lookup: CDR1 LGHDT, CDR2 YNNKEL (reference sequence). Here the CDR3 reads CASSQEGGGYTF. The CDR3 bases are TGTGCCAGCAGCCAAGAGGGGGGTGGCTACACCTTC.

The chain employs TRBV5-1 and TRBJ1-2, with 11 bases lining up with TRBD1. The V and J ends lost 4 bases and 6 bases, in that order; junction bases with no gene match: 5. Per the germline V gene, CDR1 is SGHRS and CDR2 is YFSETQ. This CDR3 is built from 14 residues. The CDR3 nucleotides read TGCGCCAGCAGCCTCGGGACAGGGGGTAATGGCTACACCTTC. Protein sequence: CASSLGTGGNGYTF. The full variable domain, in which reference TRBV5-1 and TRBJ1-2 provide the parts outside the CDR3, is KAGVTQTPRYLIKTRGQQVTLSCSPISGHRSVSWYQQTPGQGLQFLFEYFSETQRNKGNFPGRFSGRQFSNSRSEMNVSTLELGDSALYLCASSLGTGGNGYTFGSGTRLTVV.